A single sample is the source of the 5 T cell receptor beta chains below, sequenced in a study of shared clonotypes between healthy human individuals. Assay: immunoSEQ multiplex PCR; the TCRdb copy retains only in-frame clones and omits some. The sample shows 2 million to 2.5 million clones, 95% of them seen only once. Sequenced input: naive CD4+ T cells sorted from blood. The subset was: CD45RA+ positively selected. All receptors come from a man younger than 30 in good health.

The chain couples TRBV4-1 to TRBJ1-6; possibly TRBD1 for D (6 bases). The CDR3 is 17 amino acids. Germline lookup yields CDR1 MGHRA and CDR2 YSYEKL. Trimming removed 4 bases from V and 4 bases from J, with 17 bases in between. CDR3 amino acids: CASSPRQAPGYNSPLHF. In nucleotides, the CDR3 is TGCGCCAGCAGCCCCCGACAGGCCCCGGGGTATAATTCACCCCTCCACTTT.

The genes are TRBV19 and TRBJ1-2; a possible D gene is TRBD1 (6 bases). The CDR3 consists of 13 residues. The V end was cut by 3 bases, the J end by 7 bases, with 12 bases between. The V gene's germline CDR1 is LNHDA and CDR2 SQIVND (reference sequence). CDR3 sequence (DNA): TGTGCCAGTAGTATGGGCAGGGGCTTTGGCTACACCTTC. Protein product: CASSMGRGFGYTF. Based on the CDR3 plus reference TRBV19 and TRBJ1-2, the full variable domain is DGGITQSPKYLFRKEGQNVTLSCEQNLNHDAMYWYRQDPGQGLRLIYYSQIVNDFQKGDIAEGYSVSREKKESFPLTVTSAQKNPTAFYLCASSMGRGFGYTFGSGTRLTVV.

CDR3 region: CASSHRGRFGTDTQYF. The CDR3 coding sequence is TGTGCCAGCAGCCACAGGGGCCGTTTCGGCACAGATACGCAGTATTTT. V is TRBV27 and J is TRBJ2-3; 7 bases fit TRBD1. After removal of 6 bases from V and 1 base from J, the junction contained 10 bases not matched to a gene. The CDR3 is 16 amino acids. CDR1 is MNHEY and CDR2 is SMNVEV in the germline V gene (reference sequence).

This rearrangement joins TRBV5-4 to TRBJ2-3; TRBD1 might be the D (6 bases). This CDR3 is 15 amino acids long. CDR1 is SGHNT, CDR2 YYREEE, per germline (reference sequence). Trimming took 0 bases from V and 5 from J, leaving 13 bases between them. CDR3 in DNA: TGTGCCAGCAGCTTGGGCAGGGGCGCGGGAGATACGCAGTATTTT. Encoded protein: CASSLGRGAGDTQYF.

This clone was picked up one time. CDR3 sequence reads: CASRRSGSLGVLDTQYF. For the CDR3, the DNA is TGTGCCAGCAGACGTAGCGGGTCGTTAGGGGTCCTAGATACGCAGTATTTT. The chain combines TRBV7-9 with TRBJ2-3; 7 bases match TRBD2. CDR3 length: 17 residues. Germline values: CDR1 SEHNR, CDR2 FQNEAQ (reference sequence). V shed 6 bases and J 5 bases; nucleotides not matched to a gene: 17. The full variable domain, completed using reference TRBV7-9 and TRBJ2-3, is DTGVSQNPRHKITKRGQNVTFRCDPISEHNRLYWYRQTLGQGPEFLTYFQNEAQLEKSRLLSDRFSAERPKGSFSTLEIQRTEQGDSAMYLCASRRSGSLGVLDTQYFGPGTRLTVL.